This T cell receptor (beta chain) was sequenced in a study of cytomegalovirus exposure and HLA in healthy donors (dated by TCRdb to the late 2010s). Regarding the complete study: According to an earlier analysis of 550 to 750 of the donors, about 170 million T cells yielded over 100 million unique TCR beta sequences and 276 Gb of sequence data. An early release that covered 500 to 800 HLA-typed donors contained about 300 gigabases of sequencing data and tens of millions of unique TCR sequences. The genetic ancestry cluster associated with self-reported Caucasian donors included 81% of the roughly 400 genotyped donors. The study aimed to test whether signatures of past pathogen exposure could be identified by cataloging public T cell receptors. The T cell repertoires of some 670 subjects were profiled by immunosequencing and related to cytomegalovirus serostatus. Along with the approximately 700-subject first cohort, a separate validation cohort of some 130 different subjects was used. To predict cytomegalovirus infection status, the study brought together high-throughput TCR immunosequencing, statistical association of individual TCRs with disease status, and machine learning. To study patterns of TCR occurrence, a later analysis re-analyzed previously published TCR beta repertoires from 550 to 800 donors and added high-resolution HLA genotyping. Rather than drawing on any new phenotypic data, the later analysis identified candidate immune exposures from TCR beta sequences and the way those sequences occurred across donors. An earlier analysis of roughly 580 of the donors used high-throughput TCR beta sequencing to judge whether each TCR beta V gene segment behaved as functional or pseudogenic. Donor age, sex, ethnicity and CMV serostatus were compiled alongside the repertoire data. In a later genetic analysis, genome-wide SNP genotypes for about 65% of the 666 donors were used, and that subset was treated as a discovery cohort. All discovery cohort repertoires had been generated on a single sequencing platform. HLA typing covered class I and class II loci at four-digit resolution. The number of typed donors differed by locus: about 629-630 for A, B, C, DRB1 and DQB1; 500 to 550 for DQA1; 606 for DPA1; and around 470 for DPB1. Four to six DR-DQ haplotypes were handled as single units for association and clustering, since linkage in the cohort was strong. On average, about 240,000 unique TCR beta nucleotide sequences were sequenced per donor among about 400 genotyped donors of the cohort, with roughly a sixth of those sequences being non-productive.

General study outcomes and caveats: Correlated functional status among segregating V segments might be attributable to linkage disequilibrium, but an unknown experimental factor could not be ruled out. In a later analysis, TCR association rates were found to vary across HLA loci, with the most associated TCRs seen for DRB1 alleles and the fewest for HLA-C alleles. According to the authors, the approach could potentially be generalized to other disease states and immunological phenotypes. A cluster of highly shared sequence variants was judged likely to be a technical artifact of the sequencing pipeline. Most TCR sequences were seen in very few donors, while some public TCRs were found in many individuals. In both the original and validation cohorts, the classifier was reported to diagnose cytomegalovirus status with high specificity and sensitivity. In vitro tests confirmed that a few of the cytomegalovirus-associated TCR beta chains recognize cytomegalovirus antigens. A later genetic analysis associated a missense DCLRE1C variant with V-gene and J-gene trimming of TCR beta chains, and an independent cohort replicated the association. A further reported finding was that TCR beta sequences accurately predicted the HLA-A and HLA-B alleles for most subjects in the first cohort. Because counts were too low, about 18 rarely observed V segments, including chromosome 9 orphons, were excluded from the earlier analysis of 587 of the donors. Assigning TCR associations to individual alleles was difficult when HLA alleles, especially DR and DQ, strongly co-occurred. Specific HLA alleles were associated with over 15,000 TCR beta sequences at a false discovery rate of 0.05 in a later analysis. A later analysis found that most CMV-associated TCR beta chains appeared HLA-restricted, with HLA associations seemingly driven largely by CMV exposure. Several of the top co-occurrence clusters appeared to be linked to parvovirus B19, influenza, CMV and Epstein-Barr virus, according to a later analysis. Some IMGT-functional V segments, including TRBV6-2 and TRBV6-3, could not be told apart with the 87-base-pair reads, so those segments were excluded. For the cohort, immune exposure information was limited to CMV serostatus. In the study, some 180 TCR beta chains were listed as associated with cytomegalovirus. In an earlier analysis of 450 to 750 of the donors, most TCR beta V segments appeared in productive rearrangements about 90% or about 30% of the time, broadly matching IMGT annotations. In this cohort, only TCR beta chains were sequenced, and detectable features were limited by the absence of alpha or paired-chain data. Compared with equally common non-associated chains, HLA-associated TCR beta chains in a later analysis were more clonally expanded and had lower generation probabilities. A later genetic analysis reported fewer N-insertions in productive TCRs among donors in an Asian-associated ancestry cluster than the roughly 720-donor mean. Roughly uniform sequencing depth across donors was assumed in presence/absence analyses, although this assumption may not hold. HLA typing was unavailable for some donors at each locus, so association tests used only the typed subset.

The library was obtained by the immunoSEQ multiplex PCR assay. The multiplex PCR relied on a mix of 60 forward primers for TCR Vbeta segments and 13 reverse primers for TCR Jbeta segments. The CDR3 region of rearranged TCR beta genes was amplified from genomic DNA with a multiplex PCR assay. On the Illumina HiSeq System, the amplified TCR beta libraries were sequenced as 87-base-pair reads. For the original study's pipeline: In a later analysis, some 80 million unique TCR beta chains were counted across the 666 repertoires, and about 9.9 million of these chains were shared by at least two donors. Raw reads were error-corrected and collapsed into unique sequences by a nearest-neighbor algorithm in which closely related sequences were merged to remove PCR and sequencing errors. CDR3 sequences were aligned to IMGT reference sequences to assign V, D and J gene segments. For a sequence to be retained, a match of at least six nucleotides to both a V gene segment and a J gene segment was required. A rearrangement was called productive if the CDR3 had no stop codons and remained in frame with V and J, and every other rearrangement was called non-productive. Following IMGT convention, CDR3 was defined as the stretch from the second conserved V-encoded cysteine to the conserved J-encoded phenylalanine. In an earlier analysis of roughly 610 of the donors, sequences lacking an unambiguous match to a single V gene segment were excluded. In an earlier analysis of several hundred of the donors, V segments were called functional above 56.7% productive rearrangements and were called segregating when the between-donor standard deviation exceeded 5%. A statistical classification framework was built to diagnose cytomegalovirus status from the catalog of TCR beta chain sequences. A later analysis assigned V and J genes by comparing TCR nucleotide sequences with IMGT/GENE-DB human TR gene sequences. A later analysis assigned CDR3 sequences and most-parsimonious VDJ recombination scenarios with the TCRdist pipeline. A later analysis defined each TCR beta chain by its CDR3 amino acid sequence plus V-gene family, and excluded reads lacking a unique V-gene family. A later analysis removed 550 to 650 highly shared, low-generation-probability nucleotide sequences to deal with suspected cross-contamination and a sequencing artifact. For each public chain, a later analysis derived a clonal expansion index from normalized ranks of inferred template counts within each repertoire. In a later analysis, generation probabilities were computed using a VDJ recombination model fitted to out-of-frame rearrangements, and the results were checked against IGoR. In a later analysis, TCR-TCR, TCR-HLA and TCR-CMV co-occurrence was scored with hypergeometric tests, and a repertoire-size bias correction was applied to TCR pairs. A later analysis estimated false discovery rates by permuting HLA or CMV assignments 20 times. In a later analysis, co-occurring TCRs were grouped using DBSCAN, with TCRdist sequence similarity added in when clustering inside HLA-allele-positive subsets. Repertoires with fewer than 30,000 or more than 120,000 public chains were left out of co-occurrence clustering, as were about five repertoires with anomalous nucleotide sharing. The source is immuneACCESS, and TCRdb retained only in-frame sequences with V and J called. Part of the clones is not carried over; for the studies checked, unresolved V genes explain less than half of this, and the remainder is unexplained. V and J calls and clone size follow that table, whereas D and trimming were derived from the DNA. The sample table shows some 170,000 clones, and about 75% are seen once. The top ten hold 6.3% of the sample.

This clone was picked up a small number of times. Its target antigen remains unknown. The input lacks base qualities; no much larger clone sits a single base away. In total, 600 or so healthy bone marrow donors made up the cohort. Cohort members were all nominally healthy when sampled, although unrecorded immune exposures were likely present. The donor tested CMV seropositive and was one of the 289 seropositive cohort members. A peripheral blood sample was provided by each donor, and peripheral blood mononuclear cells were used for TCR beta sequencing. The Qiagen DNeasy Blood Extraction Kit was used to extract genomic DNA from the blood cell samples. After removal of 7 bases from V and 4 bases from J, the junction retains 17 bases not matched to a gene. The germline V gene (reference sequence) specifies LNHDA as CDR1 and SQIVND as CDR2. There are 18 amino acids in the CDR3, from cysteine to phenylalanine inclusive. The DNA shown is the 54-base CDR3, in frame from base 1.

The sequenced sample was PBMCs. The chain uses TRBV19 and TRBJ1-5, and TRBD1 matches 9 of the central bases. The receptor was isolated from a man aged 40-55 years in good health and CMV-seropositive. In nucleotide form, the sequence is TGTGCCAGTACCCCGGGACAGGGACGAGCAGCGGGAAATCAGCCCCAGCATTTT. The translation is CASTPGQGRAAGNQPQHF.